This TCR beta chain was retrieved from a study of blood T cell repertoires in COVID-19. Study overall: The United States, Italy and Spain supplied acute and convalescent COVID-19 samples.

The junction had 3 bases not matched to a gene; V was cut back by 2 bases and J by 5 bases. CDR3 length: 15 residues. Per the germline V gene, CDR1 is SGHTA and CDR2 is FQGNSA. Source study methods: Amplification with reference gene primers provided the estimates of nucleated cell counts. Measured with immunoSEQ multiplex PCR; TCRdb has only the in-frame clones, and not every one. D and trimming were read from the DNA, whereas the V and J calls and clone size are those reported in that table. Of about 96,000 clones in the sample, 80% were seen once. Material: peripheral blood. J is TRBJ2-1 and V is TRBV7-2; 10 nucleotides match TRBD2. The sequence came from a man aged 45 to 65 who had recovered from COVID-19. CDR3 in DNA: TGTGCCAGCAGCTTATGGCTAGCGGGAGACAATGAGCAGTTCTTC. This codes for CASSLWLAGDNEQFF.